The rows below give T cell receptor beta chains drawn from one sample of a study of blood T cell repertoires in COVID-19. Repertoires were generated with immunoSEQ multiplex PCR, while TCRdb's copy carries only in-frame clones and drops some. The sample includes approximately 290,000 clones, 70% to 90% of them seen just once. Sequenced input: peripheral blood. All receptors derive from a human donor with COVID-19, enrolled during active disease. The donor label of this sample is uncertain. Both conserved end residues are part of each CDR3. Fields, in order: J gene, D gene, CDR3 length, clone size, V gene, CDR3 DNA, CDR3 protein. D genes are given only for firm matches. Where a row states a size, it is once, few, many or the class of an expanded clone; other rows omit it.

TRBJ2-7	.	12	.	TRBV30	TGTGCCTCAAGGGCGGACACCTACGAGCAGTACTTC	CASRADTYEQYF
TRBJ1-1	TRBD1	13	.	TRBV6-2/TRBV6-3	TGTGCCAGCAGTTGGACAGGGATCACTGAAGCTTTCTTT	CASSWTGITEAFF
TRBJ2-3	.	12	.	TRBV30	TGTGCCTGGAGCGGGAGCACAGATACGCAGTATTTT	CAWSGSTDTQYF
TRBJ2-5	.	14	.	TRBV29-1	TGCAGCGTCGGCTCGTGGGCGTCCCGAGAGACCCAGTACTTC	CSVGSWASRETQYF
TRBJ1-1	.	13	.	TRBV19	TGTGCCACCCTAGGGGGACAGAACACTGAAGCTTTCTTT	CATLGGQNTEAFF
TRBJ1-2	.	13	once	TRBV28	TGTGCCAGCAAGTATTCAGGGTTCAGGGGCTACACCTTC	CASKYSGFRGYTF
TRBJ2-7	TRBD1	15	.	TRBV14	TGTGCCAGCAGCTCCGGGACAGGGGGCTCCTACGAGCAGTACTTC	CASSSGTGGSYEQYF
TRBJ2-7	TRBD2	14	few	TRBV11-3	TGTGCCATCCAAGGGGTAGCGGGATGCTACGAGCAGTACTTC	CAIQGVAGCYEQYF
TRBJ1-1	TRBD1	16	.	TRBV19	TGTGCCAGTAGTATAAGAGCTGGGGCAACAGGGGAAGAAGCTTTCTTT	CASSIRAGATGEEAFF
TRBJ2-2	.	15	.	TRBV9	TGTGCCAGCAGATTGGGGAGCGGAGGCACCGGGGAGCTGTTTTTT	CASRLGSGGTGELFF
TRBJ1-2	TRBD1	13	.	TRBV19	TGTGCCAGTAGTGCCAGGGGGGCCTATGGCTACACCTTC	CASSARGAYGYTF
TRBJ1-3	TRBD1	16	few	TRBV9	TGTGCCAGCAGCACGGGACAGGGATTCTCTGGAAACACCATATATTTT	CASSTGQGFSGNTIYF
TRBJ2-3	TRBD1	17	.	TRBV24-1	TGTGCCACCAGTGACTCTCGGACAGGGTCTAGCACAGATACGCAGTATTTT	CATSDSRTGSSTDTQYF
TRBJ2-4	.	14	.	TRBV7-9	TGTGCCAGCAGCTTAGGAGGCCTGGGAAACATTCAGTACTTC	CASSLGGLGNIQYF
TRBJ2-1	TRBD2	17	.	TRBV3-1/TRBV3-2	TGTGCCAGCACCGGGACTAGCGGGAGCTCCTCTTACAATGAGCAGTTCTTC	CASTGTSGSSSYNEQFF
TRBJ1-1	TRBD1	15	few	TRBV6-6	TGTGCCAGCAGTTACTTATTAGGGGGCGCCGCTGAAGCTTTCTTT	CASSYLLGGAAEAFF
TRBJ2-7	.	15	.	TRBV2	TGTGCCAGCACACCCGGGGGAGGCCTACTCGGGGAGCAGTACTTC	CASTPGGGLLGEQYF
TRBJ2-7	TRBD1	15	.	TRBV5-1	TGCGCCAGCAGCTCCACGGACAGGGGGATCCACGAGCAGTACTTC	CASSSTDRGIHEQYF
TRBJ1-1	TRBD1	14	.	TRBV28	TGTGCCAGCAATAAACAGGGGGCGAACACTGAAGCTTTCTTT	CASNKQGANTEAFF
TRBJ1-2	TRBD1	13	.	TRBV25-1	TGTGCCAGCCAAGACAGGGTATCTTTTGGCTACACCTTC	CASQDRVSFGYTF
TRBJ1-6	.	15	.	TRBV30	TGTGCCTGGAGTGTGGGCAGCTCCTATAATTCACCCCTCCACTTT	CAWSVGSSYNSPLHF
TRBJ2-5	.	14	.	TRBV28	TGTGCCAGCAGCAAACATAAAATCCAAGAGACCCAGTACTTC	CASSKHKIQETQYF
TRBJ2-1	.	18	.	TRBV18	TGTGCCAGCTCACCCCCGGCAGGGTCATGGGCTAACATCAATGAGCAGTTCTTC	CASSPPAGSWANINEQFF
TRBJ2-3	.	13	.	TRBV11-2	TGTGCCAGCAGCTTCACAGGCACAGATACGCAGTATTTT	CASSFTGTDTQYF
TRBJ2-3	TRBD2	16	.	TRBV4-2	TGTGCCAGCAGCCAAGTAGCAGCGGGAGGAGGAGATACGCAGTATTTT	CASSQVAAGGGDTQYF
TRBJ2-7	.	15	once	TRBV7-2	TGTGCCAGCAGCTTAGTTGCTAGCTACTCCTACGAGCAGTACTTC	CASSLVASYSYEQYF
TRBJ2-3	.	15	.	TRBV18	TGTGCCAGCTCACCTGGGGAGTGGGGTGCAGATACGCAGTATTTT	CASSPGEWGADTQYF
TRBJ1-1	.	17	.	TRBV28	TGTGCCAGCACCCTAGTTAGGAGGGGCAGCATGAACACTGAAGCTTTCTTT	CASTLVRRGSMNTEAFF
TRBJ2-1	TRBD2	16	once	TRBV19	TGTGCCAGTAGTTCACTAACTAGCGGGAGTTGGGCTGAGCAGTTCTTC	CASSSLTSGSWAEQFF
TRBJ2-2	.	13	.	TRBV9	TGTGCCAGCGGGAGTAAGAACACCGGGGAGCTGTTTTTT	CASGSKNTGELFF
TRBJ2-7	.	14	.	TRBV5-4	TGTGCCAGCAGCGGCTCGCGGGTGACCTACGAGCAGTACTTC	CASSGSRVTYEQYF
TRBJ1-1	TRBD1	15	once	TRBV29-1	TGCAGCGTTGTAGGGGCAGGGGGAAGAAACACTGAAGCTTTCTTT	CSVVGAGGRNTEAFF
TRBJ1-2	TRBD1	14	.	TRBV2	TGTGCCAGCAGGATAGGGGACAGGGGTGGTGGCTACACCTTC	CASRIGDRGGGYTF
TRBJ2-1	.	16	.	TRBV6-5	TGTGCCAGCAGTTCGCTCGGGAGTGCCTACTACAATGAGCAGTTCTTC	CASSSLGSAYYNEQFF
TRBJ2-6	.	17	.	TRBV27	TGTGCCAGCAGTTTCCAGAAGTTCATGTCTGGGGCCAACGTCCTGACTTTC	CASSFQKFMSGANVLTF
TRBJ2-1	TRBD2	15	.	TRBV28	TGTGCCAGCATTCCTCCCGGGAGGGCTGGCGGGGAGCAGTTCTTC	CASIPPGRAGGEQFF
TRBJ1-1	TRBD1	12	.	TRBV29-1	TGCAGCGCCCGGACAGGGAACACTGAAGCTTTCTTT	CSARTGNTEAFF
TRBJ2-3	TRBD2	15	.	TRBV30	TGTGCCTGGAGTAGGCTAGCGGGAGAAGCAGATACGCAGTATTTT	CAWSRLAGEADTQYF
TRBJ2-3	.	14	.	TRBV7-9	TGTGCCAGCAGCTTAGTTAGCACCACAGATACGCAGTATTTT	CASSLVSTTDTQYF
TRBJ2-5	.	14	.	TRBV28	TGTGCCAGCAGTTATACAGGAGCCCAAGAGACCCAGTACTTC	CASSYTGAQETQYF
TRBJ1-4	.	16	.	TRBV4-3	TGCGCCAGCAGCCAAGATAGAACAGCTGGAAATGAAAAACTGTTTTTT	CASSQDRTAGNEKLFF
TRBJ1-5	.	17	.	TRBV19	TGTGCCAGTGAATCTGCGAGTGGGCCCATGGGCAATCAGCCCCAGCATTTT	CASESASGPMGNQPQHF
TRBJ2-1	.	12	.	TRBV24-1	TGTGCCACCCGCTCTAGGCGGGATGAGCAGTTCTTC	CATRSRRDEQFF
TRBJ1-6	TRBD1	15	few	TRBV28	TGTGCCAGCAGTTCAGCCAGGGGGCGCCATTCACCCCTCCACTTT	CASSSARGRHSPLHF
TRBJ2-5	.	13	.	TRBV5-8	TGTGCCAGCATTTGGCGAGGGATGGAGACCCAGTACTTC	CASIWRGMETQYF
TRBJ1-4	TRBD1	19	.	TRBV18	TGTGCCAGCTCACCGCCCGGGACAGGGGGAATAGAAACTAATGAAAAACTGTTTTTT	CASSPPGTGGIETNEKLFF
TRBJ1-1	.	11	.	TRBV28	TGTGCCAGCAGTTCGTCCCCGGGGGCTTTCTTT	CASSSSPGAFF
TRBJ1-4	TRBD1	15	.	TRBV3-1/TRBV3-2	TGTGCCAGCAGCACCCGACAGGGGGCGAATGAAAAACTGTTTTTT	CASSTRQGANEKLFF
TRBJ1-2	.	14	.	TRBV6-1	TGTGCCAGCAGTGAGGGGGGGCTCTCGGGCGGCTACACCTTC	CASSEGGLSGGYTF
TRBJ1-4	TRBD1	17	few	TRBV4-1	TGCGCCAGCAGCCATAGAACGATAAGACAGGGGAATGAAAAACTGTTTTTT	CASSHRTIRQGNEKLFF
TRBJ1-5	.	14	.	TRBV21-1	TGTGCCAGCAGCTGGGGCGGAACCCATCAGCCCCAGCATTTT	CASSWGGTHQPQHF
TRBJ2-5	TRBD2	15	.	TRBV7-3	TGTGCCAGCAGCATCACTAGCGGGATAAGGGAGACCCAGTACTTC	CASSITSGIRETQYF
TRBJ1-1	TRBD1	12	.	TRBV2	TGTGCCAGCAGTCAACAGGGGACTGAAGCTTTCTTT	CASSQQGTEAFF
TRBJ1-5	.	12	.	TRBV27	TGTGCCAGCAGCTCCCTAAATCAGCCCCAGCATTTT	CASSSLNQPQHF
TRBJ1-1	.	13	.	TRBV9	TGTGCCAGCAGCGGGGGGCAGAACACTGAAGCTTTCTTT	CASSGGQNTEAFF